This TCR beta chain is drawn from a study of cytomegalovirus exposure and HLA in healthy donors. Study-level background: Tens of millions of unique TCRs from HLA-typed donors were held in an early data release.

The V end lost 3 bases, the J end lost 6 bases, and 7 bases lay between the germline ends. The CDR3 length is 12 residues. Germline V gene lookup returns CDR1 MNHEY and CDR2 SMNVEV (reference sequence). As regards this clone: Its antigen is unknown. The same CDR3 arises from other DNA sequences in this sample as well.

A multiplex PCR was run with 60 Vbeta primers and 13 Jbeta primers. Sequencing was performed with immunoSEQ multiplex PCR; in TCRdb, only in-frame clones are kept and a portion is missing. This sample has 130,000 to 150,000 clones; about 80% occur once, and the top ten carry roughly 0.68%. Study-wide results and limits: Apart from CMV serostatus, no immune exposure information was available. As a later analysis revealed, the rate of TCR association differed by HLA locus, with DRB1 most and HLA-C fewest. Earlier findings revealed that most TCR beta V segments proved productive either about 87% or about 30% of the time.

This TCR was recovered from a male donor in good health and CMV-seronegative. J is TRBJ2-3 and V is TRBV27, with TRBD2 as a possible D gene (6 bases). Sequencing used PBMCs. The CDR3 region is CASSLGGDTQYF. Written as DNA, the CDR3 is TGTGCCAGCAGTTTGGGAGGTGATACGCAGTATTTT.